The next 3 T cell receptor beta chains were all read from a single sample in a study of CXCR3-negative and CXCR3-positive naive CD8 T cells. General observations from the study: The study found more hydrophobic TRB CDR3s in CXCR3-positive naive cells than in CXCR3-negative naive cells.

These receptors' targets are unknown. The method, 5' RACE with UMI labels, was used to prepare the TRB cDNA libraries. TCRdb reprocessed the 5' RACE reads; each CDR3 protein has one entry and no DNA is given. Recorded for this sample: approximately 100,000 distinct CDR3 sequences. Sequencing used naive CXCR3+ CD8+ T cells from blood. Documented subset: CD45RO-CCR7+CD27+CD95- naive CD8+ T cells expressing CXCR3 (TNR3+). The receptor source for this set is a human donor in good health. Some clones in this sample may be carry-over from other donors' samples.

The genes are TRBV28 and TRBJ2-1; checking the TCRdb D call of TRBD2 is not possible without DNA. The CDR3 has 17 residues. From germline, CDR1 is MDHEN and CDR2 SYDVKM. CDR3 protein: CASSSTSGSRFYNEQFF.

The genes are TRBV30 and TRBJ2-1. CDR3 length: 13 residues. Germline V gives CDR1 GTSNPN, CDR2 SVGIG (reference sequence). The CDR3 reads CAWSVHSYNEQFF. Supplemented by reference TRBV30 and TRBJ2-1, the full variable domain reads SQTIHQWPATLVQPVGSPLSLECTVEGTSNPNLYWYRQAAGRGLQLLFYSVGIGQISSEVPQNLSASRPQDRQFILSSKKLLLSDSGFYLCAWSVHSYNEQFFGPGTRLTVL.

This chain joins TRBV5-6 and TRBJ2-6; there is no DNA to check the TCRdb D call of TRBD2. The CDR3 has 16 residues. From germline, CDR1 is SGHDT and CDR2 YYEEEE. CDR3 residues: CASKSGWSSGANVLTF. Filled out from reference TRBV5-6 and TRBJ2-6, the complete variable domain reads DAGVTQSPTHLIKTRGQQVTLRCSPKSGHDTVSWYQQALGQGPQFIFQYYEEEERQRGNFPDRFSGHQFPNYSSELNVNALLLGDSALYLCASKSGWSSGANVLTFGAGSRLTVL.